These T cell receptor beta chains were read from a single sample in a study of Ad26.COV2.S vaccination and SARS-CoV-2 variants. Assay used: immunoSEQ multiplex PCR; TCRdb lists only in-frame clones, some missing. The table lists a few hundred thousand clones, 83% of them singletons. Sequences were derived from peripheral blood, sampled in a trial of Ad26.COV2.S vaccine versus placebo. The receptors come from a person aged 18-60 years who received the Ad26.COV2.S COVID-19 vaccine or a placebo. Each CDR3 is given with its conserved first and last residue. A D gene is named only where the DNA matches it firmly. Clone size is stated in some rows and not others, as once, few, many or a class when expanded.

clone size	D gene	J gene	V gene	CDR3 DNA	CDR3 protein
once	NA	TRBJ2-1	TRBV27	TGTGCCAGCAAACAGGGAGCGGGTTTTAGGGACGAGCAGTTCTTC	CASKQGAGFRDEQFF
NA	NA	TRBJ2-1	TRBV5-5	TGTGCCAGCAGCTTGTGGAGGGGCCAAGATCTCGAGTTCTTC	CASSLWRGQDLEFF
NA	NA	TRBJ2-7	TRBV2	TGTGCCAGCCATAAAGAGACCGAGAGCTCCTACGAGCAGTACTTC	CASHKETESSYEQYF
once	TRBD1	TRBJ1-2	TRBV5-1	TGCGCCAGCAGCCTGAGGACAGGGGACGATGGCTACACCTTC	CASSLRTGDDGYTF
NA	TRBD1	TRBJ2-7	TRBV7-9	TGTGCCAGCAGCTTCCGGGACAGGGCAACCGAGCAGTACTTC	CASSFRDRATEQYF
NA	TRBD2	TRBJ2-1	TRBV5-4	TGTGCCAGCAGCTTGGTCTTTTTCGGGGGGGACAATGAGCAGTTCTTC	CASSLVFFGGDNEQFF
NA	TRBD1	TRBJ1-5	TRBV10-2	TGCGCCAGCAGTGAAGGGCAGGGGGCCTTTCAGCCCCAGCATTTT	CASSEGQGAFQPQHF
NA	NA	TRBJ1-5	TRBV7-2	TGTGCCAGCAGCTTAGCGGGAACAGGGCCCCAGCATTTT	CASSLAGTGPQHF
NA	NA	TRBJ1-2	TRBV9	TGTGCCAGCAGTGGTACTAACTATGGCTACACCTTC	CASSGTNYGYTF
once	NA	TRBJ1-2	TRBV7-9	TGTGCCAGCAGCCCTAGCGGGGGCTATGGCTACACCTTC	CASSPSGGYGYTF
once	NA	TRBJ2-5	TRBV7-2	TGTGCCAGCAGCTTCGGCGGGGGCGTCCAAGAGACCCAGTACTTC	CASSFGGGVQETQYF
NA	TRBD2	TRBJ2-3	TRBV4-3	TGCGCCAGCAGCCAAGAAGGTGAGCGGGGGGCCTCAGGGGGAGATACGCAGTATTTT	CASSQEGERGASGGDTQYF
NA	TRBD2	TRBJ2-7	TRBV11-2	TGTGCCAGCAGCTTGGGACTAGATATCTACGAGCAGTACTTC	CASSLGLDIYEQYF
NA	NA	TRBJ2-2	TRBV18	TGTGCCAGCTCACCGGACAGCTCCACCGGGGAGCTGTTTTTT	CASSPDSSTGELFF
NA	NA	TRBJ2-2	TRBV7-3	TGTGCCAGCAGCGCCTTAAGGAGCACCGGGGAGCTGTTTTTT	CASSALRSTGELFF
NA	NA	TRBJ1-1	TRBV28	TGTGCCAGCAGTCCTCCAGGGTATACTGAAGCTTTCTTT	CASSPPGYTEAFF
NA	NA	TRBJ2-7	TRBV19	TGTGCCAGTGCCGGGACGGAGGACTACGAGCAGTACTTC	CASAGTEDYEQYF
few	NA	TRBJ1-5	TRBV9	TGTGCCAGCAGCGTAGGGGTTAGTAATCAGCCCCAGCATTTT	CASSVGVSNQPQHF
NA	TRBD1	TRBJ2-5	TRBV3-1/TRBV3-2	TGTGCCAGCAGCCCTCCCCCGGGACAGGGAGGGAAAGAGACCCAGTACTTC	CASSPPPGQGGKETQYF
NA	TRBD2	TRBJ2-7	TRBV27	TGTGCCAGCAGTCCCATCGGAGCGGGGGCCTACGAGCAGTACTTC	CASSPIGAGAYEQYF
NA	NA	TRBJ2-3	TRBV10-3	TGTGCCATCCAGACAGATATAGGCACAGATACGCAGTATTTT	CAIQTDIGTDTQYF
NA	NA	TRBJ2-7	TRBV19	TGTGCCAGTAGTATAGGGGGGAATGCCTACGAGCAGTACTTC	CASSIGGNAYEQYF
NA	TRBD2	TRBJ2-5	TRBV3-1/TRBV3-2	TGTGCCAGCAGCCCACGGAGCGGGGGGCGTCAAGAGACCCAGTACTTC	CASSPRSGGRQETQYF
once	NA	TRBJ1-1	TRBV5-1	TGCGCCAGCAGCTTTTCGGGGAACACTGAAGCTTTCTTT	CASSFSGNTEAFF
NA	NA	TRBJ2-7	TRBV27	TGTGCCAGCAGCCACAGCTCCTACGAGCAGTACTTC	CASSHSSYEQYF
NA	NA	TRBJ1-6	TRBV3-1/TRBV3-2	TGTGCCAGCAGCCAAGAGTATGAGAGCTCCTATAATTCACCCCTCCACTTT	CASSQEYESSYNSPLHF
NA	NA	TRBJ1-1	TRBV5-4	TGTGCCAGCAGCTTGGGGTCCGGGTTAGGGGACACTGAAGCTTTCTTT	CASSLGSGLGDTEAFF
NA	NA	TRBJ1-6	TRBV5-1	TGCGCCAGCATCCTGGGGGAGGGTGGTTCACCCCTCCACTTT	CASILGEGGSPLHF
NA	NA	TRBJ2-3	TRBV18	TGTGCCAGCTCCCAACAGGGCCCAGATACGCAGTATTTT	CASSQQGPDTQYF
once	NA	TRBJ1-5	TRBV4-3	TGCGCCAGCAGCCAAGATTTGCGAAAGCCCCAGCATTTT	CASSQDLRKPQHF
NA	NA	TRBJ2-3	TRBV10-1	TGCGCCAGCAGTGATGGGAGCGAAGTCACAGATACGCAGTATTTT	CASSDGSEVTDTQYF
NA	TRBD1	TRBJ1-4	TRBV4-1	TGCGCCAGCAGCCAAGGACAGGGGACAAATGAAAAACTGTTTTTT	CASSQGQGTNEKLFF
NA	TRBD1	TRBJ2-3	TRBV7-9	TGTGCCAGCAGCCAGACAGGGACGCAGTATTTT	CASSQTGTQYF
NA	NA	TRBJ2-1	TRBV24-1	TGTGCCACCAGTGAACAGACCAATGAGCAGTTCTTC	CATSEQTNEQFF
NA	NA	TRBJ1-4	TRBV7-9	TGTGCCAGCAGCTTAAGTAATGGGGGTGAAAAACTGTTTTTT	CASSLSNGGEKLFF
once	TRBD2	TRBJ2-5	TRBV11-2	TGTGCCAGCAGCTTAACTAGCGGGACCCCCGTGGCCCAGTACTTC	CASSLTSGTPVAQYF
NA	TRBD2	TRBJ2-1	TRBV3-1/TRBV3-2	TGTGCCAGCAGCATCCGGACTAGCGGATATTACAATGAGCAGTTCTTC	CASSIRTSGYYNEQFF
once	NA	TRBJ2-1	TRBV5-1	TGCGCCAGCAGCGTAATATCAGGTGGAGAGCAGTTCTTC	CASSVISGGEQFF
few	NA	TRBJ2-5	TRBV4-1	TGCGCCAGCAGCCGAGCGACAGCAGTACAAGAGACCCAGTACTTC	CASSRATAVQETQYF
NA	NA	TRBJ1-4	TRBV6-5	TGTGCCAGCAGTTACAGTGGGATGTCTAATGAAAAACTGTTTTTT	CASSYSGMSNEKLFF
NA	NA	TRBJ2-2	TRBV5-1	TGCGCCAGCAGCTTGGATACGAACACCGGGGAGCTGTTTTTT	CASSLDTNTGELFF